The clone carrying this T cell receptor beta chain has a handful of counts. The data were obtained in a study of CD8 T cells in ankylosing spondylitis. CDR1 ENHRY and CDR2 SYGVKD come from the germline V gene. The CDR3 contains 13 residues. Trimming at V came to 8 bases and at J to 6 bases, leaving 4 bases not matched to a gene. Libraries of TCR beta came from quantitative 5'-RACE with molecular barcodes. TCRdb re-analysed the 5' RACE reads in MiXCR, keeping a single row per CDR3 protein. The sample includes 250,000 to 300,000 distinct CDR3 sequences, around 20% of them seen just once. The chain carries TRBV10-3 and TRBJ1-4; 9 bases are a match to TRBD1. The sequencing sample was made of blood, either unsorted or a sorted T cell fraction (not recorded which). The source of this sequence is a male donor with ankylosing spondylitis or in good health (not recorded which). The CDR3, as DNA: TGTGCCATCCGGACAGGGGTGGATGAAAAACTGTTTTTT. Translating it yields CAIRTGVDEKLFF.